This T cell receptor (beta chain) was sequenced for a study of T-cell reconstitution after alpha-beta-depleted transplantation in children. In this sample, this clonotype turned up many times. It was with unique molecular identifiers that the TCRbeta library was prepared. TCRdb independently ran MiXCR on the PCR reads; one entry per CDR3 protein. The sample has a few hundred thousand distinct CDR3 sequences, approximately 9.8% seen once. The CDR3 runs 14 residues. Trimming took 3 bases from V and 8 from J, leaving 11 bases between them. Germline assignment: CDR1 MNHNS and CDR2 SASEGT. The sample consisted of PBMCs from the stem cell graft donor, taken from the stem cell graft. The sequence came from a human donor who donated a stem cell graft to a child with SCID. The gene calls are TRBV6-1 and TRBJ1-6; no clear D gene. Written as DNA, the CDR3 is TGTGCCAGCAGTGAGGGCCCTTGGGATTCACCCCTCCACTTT. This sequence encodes CASSEGPWDSPLHF.